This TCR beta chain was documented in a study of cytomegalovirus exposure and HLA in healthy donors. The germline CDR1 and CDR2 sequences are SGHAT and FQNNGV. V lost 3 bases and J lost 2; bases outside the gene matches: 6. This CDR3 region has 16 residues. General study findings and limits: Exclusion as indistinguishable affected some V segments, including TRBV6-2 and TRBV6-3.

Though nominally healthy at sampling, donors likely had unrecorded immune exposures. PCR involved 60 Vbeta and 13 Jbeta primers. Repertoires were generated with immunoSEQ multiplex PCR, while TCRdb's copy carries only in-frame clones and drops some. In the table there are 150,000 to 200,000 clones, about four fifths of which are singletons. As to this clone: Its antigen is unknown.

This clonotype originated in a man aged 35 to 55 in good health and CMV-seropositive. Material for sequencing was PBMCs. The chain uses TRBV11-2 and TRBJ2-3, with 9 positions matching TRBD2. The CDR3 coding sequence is TGTGCCAGCAGCTTCTGGCGGGGGGGCAACACAGATACGCAGTATTTT. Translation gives CASSFWRGGNTDTQYF.